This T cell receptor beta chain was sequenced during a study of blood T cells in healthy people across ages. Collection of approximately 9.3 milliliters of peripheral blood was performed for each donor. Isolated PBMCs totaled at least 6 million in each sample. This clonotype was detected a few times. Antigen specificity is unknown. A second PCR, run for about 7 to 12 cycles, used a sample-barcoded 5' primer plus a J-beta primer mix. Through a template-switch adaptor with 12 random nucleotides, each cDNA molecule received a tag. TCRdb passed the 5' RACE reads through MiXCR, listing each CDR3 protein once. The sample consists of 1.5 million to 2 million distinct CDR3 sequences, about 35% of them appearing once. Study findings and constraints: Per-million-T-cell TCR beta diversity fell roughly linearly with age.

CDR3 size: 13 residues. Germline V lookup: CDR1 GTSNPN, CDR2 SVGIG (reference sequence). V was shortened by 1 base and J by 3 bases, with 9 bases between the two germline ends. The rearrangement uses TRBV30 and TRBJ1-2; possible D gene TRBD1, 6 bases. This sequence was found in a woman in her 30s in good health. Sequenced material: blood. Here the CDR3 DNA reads TGTGCCTGGAGTGGGGGGGGGCACTATGGCTACACCTTC. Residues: CAWSGGGHYGYTF.